This entry describes one T cell receptor beta chain. Produced via immunoSEQ multiplex PCR; TCRdb's table is partial and in-frame only. Of around 1,300 clones listed, around four fifths are singletons. The data are from a study of follicular helper T cells after annual influenza vaccination. Time point noted: 2015-2016 season, 7 days after influenza vaccination. This TCR derives from an adult who received the influenza vaccine. Sequencing was performed on CXCR5+ CD38+ circulating T follicular helper cells from blood, taken 7 days after influenza vaccination. As to subset: circulating Tfh, non-naive CD4+CXCR5+PD-1+ (ICOS+CD38+ or ICOS-CD38-).

CDR3 region: CASTSEETQYF. As DNA, the CDR3 is TGTGCCAGCACCTCCGAAGAGACCCAGTACTTC. This chain uses TRBV6-6 with TRBJ2-5, with D uncertain. CDR3 length: 11 residues. V was pared by 7 bases and J by 3 bases, with 6 bases between. Per germline, CDR1 MNHNY and CDR2 SVGAGI (reference sequence).